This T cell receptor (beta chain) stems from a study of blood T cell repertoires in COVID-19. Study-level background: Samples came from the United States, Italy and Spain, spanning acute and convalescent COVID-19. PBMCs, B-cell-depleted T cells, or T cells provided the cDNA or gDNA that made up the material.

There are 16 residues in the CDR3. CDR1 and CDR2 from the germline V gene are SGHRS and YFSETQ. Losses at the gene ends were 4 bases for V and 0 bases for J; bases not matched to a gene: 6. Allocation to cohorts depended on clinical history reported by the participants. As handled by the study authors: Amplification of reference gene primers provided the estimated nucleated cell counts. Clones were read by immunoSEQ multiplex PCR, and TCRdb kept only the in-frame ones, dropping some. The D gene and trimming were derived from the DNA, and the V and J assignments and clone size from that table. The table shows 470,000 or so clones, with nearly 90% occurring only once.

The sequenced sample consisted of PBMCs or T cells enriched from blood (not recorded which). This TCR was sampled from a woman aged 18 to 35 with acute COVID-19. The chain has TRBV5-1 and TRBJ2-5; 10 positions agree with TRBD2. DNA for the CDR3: TGCGCCAGCAGCCCAACTAGCGGGGCCTACCAAGAGACCCAGTACTTC. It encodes CASSPTSGAYQETQYF.